Listed below are T cell receptor beta chains from one sample, sequenced in a study of cytomegalovirus exposure and HLA in healthy donors. Only in-frame clones appear in the TCRdb table, and some are missing; sequencing was by immunoSEQ multiplex PCR. The profile covers 150,000 to 200,000 clones, with more than 75% appearing a single time and roughly 0.8% taken by the ten largest. Sequenced input: PBMCs. These receptors were taken from a woman aged 18-35 years in good health and CMV-seronegative. CDR3s include the opening cysteine and the closing phenylalanine or tryptophan.

V gene	J gene	CDR3 protein
TRBV11-3	TRBJ2-6	CASSPLYRENSGANVLTF
TRBV27	TRBJ1-5	CASSLGGQPQHF
TRBV30	TRBJ2-1	CAWSVGTGSGNEQFF
TRBV9	TRBJ2-3	CASSASGGVTDTQYF
TRBV21-1	TRBJ1-1	CASIDRGGTEAFF
TRBV18	TRBJ1-1	CASSPTDSEAFF
TRBV5-1	TRBJ2-5	CASSFGVRQETQYF
TRBV5-4	TRBJ2-7	CASSPDLLAYEQYF
TRBV28	TRBJ1-5	CASITQQGMGPQHF
TRBV9	TRBJ2-2	CASSALGGGASGELFF
TRBV6-5	TRBJ1-4	CASRLTGVGEKLFF
TRBV7-3	TRBJ2-3	CASSRTDSGTGTDTQYF
TRBV6-5	TRBJ1-2	CASSYGTGFGYTF
TRBV18	TRBJ2-2	CASSPSSGGNTGELFF
TRBV7-2	TRBJ1-3	CASSLLPSGNTIYF
TRBV9	TRBJ2-1	CASSARNEQFF
TRBV30	TRBJ1-4	CAWSSLGQANEKLFF
TRBV7-6	TRBJ2-7	CASSLVLSDEQYF
TRBV29-1	TRBJ2-7	CSVERDNSYEQYF
TRBV29-1	TRBJ1-2	CSVEGGSGYGYTF
TRBV27	TRBJ2-5	CASSIIAGGDQETQYF
TRBV11-2	TRBJ2-2	CASSADSGTGELFF
TRBV9	TRBJ2-7	CASSLPGQGAYEQYF
TRBV10-1	TRBJ1-1	CASSESYDDGMNTEAFF
TRBV28	TRBJ1-1	CAGISGGQNTEAFF
TRBV5-1	TRBJ2-3	CASRLSGGITDTQYF
TRBV27	TRBJ2-2	CASSGWTGAGTGELFF
TRBV6-1	TRBJ1-5	CASSVRGGGNQPQHF
TRBV11-2	TRBJ2-5	CASSGAVLFETQYF
TRBV2	TRBJ1-6	CASSGQGARNSPLHF
TRBV5-1	TRBJ2-3	CASSLAGGIDTQYF
TRBV5-6	TRBJ2-7	CARLVYEQYF
TRBV7-8	TRBJ2-3	CASSRDRGRDTQYF
TRBV29-1	TRBJ2-2	CSVPGTATTGELFF
TRBV27	TRBJ2-7	CASSILAGGPLEQYF
TRBV7-9	TRBJ2-2	CARGQGLDTGELFF
TRBV19	TRBJ2-5	CASRGAGGPGETQYF
TRBV5-5	TRBJ1-3	CASSPGTGGFTGNTIYF
TRBV2	TRBJ1-2	CASTPVGGAPYGYTF
TRBV2	TRBJ1-1	CASSETSGKGAGAEAFF
TRBV15	TRBJ2-7	CATSRDSGAGGYEQYF
TRBV2	TRBJ2-2	CASSELGPGRTGELFF
TRBV6-1	TRBJ1-2	CASSPGSHGGYTF
TRBV16	TRBJ1-6	CASRPNGESPLHF
TRBV19	TRBJ2-7	CASSSPGTLNEQYF
TRBV6-1	TRBJ2-1	CASSEGGTSGASSYNEQFF
TRBV5-6	TRBJ2-7	CASSLTLAEQYF
TRBV7-9	TRBJ2-1	CASSVSHTTWHEQFF
TRBV27	TRBJ1-5	CASSVDRYNQPQHF
TRBV13	TRBJ1-1	CASSPEGALMNTEAFF
TRBV27	TRBJ2-7	CASSLWGGSSYEQYF